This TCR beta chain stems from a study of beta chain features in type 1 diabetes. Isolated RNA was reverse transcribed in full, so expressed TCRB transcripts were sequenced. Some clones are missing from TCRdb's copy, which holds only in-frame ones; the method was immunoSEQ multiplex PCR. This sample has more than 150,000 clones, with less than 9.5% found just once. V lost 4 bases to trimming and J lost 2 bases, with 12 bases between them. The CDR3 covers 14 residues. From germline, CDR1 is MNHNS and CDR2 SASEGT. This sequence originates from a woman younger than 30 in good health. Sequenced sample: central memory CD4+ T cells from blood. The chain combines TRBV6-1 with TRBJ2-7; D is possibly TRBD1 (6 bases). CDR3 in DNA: TGTGCCAGCAGTGCCAGGGGTCAAGCCTACGAGCAGTACTTC. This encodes CASSARGQAYEQYF.